This TCR beta chain was documented in a study of blood T cell repertoires in COVID-19. Study-wide background: Sites in the United States, Italy and Spain provided acute and convalescent COVID-19 samples. In each case, the material was cDNA or gDNA derived from T cells, B-cell-depleted T cells, or PBMCs.

In the original analysis: Estimated nucleated cell counts came from reference gene primer amplification. Libraries were prepared by immunoSEQ multiplex PCR; TCRdb keeps only in-frame clonotypes and omits some of them. The D gene and trimming were derived from the DNA, and the V and J assignments and clone size from that table. The sample lists a few hundred thousand clones, roughly 90% occurring once. The specimen sequenced was peripheral blood. This clonotype was sampled from a woman aged 45 to 65 with acute or convalescent COVID-19.

CDR3 DNA sequence: TGTGCCAGTAGGGACCTCTGGGTGGGTAGCGCTGAAGCTTTCTTT. It encodes CASRDLWVGSAEAFF. The chain recombines TRBV19 with TRBJ1-1; unclear D gene. There are 15 residues in the CDR3. Trimming shortened V by 6 bases and J by 6 bases, and 20 bases separated the two germline ends. CDR1 and CDR2 from the germline V gene are LNHDA and SQIVND (reference sequence).